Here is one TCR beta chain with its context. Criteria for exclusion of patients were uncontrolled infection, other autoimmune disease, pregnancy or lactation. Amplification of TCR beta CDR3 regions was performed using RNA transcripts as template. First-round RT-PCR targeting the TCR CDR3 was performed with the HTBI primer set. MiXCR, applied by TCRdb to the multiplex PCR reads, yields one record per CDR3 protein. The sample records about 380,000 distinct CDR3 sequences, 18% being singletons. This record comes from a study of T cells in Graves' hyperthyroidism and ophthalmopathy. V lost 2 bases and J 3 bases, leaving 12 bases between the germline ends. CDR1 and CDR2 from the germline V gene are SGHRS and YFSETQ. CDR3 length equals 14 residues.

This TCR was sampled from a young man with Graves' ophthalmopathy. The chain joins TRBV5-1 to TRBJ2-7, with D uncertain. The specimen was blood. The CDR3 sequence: CASSFRRLDYEQYF. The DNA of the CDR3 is TGCGCCAGCAGCTTCCGGCGGCTTGACTACGAGCAGTACTTC.